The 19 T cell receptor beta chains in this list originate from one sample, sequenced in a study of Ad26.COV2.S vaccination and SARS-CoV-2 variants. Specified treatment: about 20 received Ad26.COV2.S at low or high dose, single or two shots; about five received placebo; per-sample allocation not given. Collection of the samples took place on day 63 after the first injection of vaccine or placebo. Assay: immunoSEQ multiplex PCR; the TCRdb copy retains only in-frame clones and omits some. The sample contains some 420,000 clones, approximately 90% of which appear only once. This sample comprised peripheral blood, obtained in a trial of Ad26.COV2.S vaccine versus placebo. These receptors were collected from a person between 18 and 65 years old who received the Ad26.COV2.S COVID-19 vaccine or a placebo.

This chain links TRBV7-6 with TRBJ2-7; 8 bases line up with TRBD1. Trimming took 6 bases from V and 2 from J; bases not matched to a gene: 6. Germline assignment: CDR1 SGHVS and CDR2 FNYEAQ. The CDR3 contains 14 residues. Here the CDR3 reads CASSIGQGAYEQYF. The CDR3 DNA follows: TGTGCCAGCAGTATCGGACAGGGCGCCTACGAGCAGTACTTC.

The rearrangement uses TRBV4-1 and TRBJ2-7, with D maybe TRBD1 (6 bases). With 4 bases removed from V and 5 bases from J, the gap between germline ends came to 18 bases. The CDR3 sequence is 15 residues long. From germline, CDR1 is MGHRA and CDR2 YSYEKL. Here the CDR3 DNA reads TGCGCCAGCAGCCCCCTGAGGCAGGGACACGACGAGCAGTACTTC. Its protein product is CASSPLRQGHDEQYF.

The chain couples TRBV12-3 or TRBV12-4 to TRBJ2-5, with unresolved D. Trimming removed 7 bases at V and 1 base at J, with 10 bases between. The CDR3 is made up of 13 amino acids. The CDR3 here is CASKLTSQETQYF. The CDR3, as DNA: TGTGCCAGCAAACTAACTTCCCAAGAGACCCAGTACTTC.

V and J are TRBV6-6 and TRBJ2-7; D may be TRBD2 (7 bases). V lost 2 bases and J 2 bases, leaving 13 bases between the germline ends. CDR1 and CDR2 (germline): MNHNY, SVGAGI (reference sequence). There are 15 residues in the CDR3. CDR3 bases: TGTGCCAGCAGTTACCTGGGGGGGCCGACCTACGAGCAGTACTTC. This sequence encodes CASSYLGGPTYEQYF.

In DNA, the CDR3 is TGTGCCATCTATTCAGGGACTCGAACGATGGAGCAGTACTTC. As protein: CAIYSGTRTMEQYF. The chain has TRBV10-3 and TRBJ2-7; possible D gene TRBD2, 6 bases. V was pared by 8 bases and J by 7 bases, with 21 bases between. The CDR3 covers 14 residues. CDR1 and CDR2 from the germline V gene are ENHRY and SYGVKD.

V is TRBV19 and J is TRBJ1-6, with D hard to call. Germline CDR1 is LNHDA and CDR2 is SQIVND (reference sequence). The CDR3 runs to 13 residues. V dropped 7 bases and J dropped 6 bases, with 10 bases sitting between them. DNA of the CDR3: TGTGCCAGTACCCCGGCGGGTAATTCACCCCTCCACTTT. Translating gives CASTPAGNSPLHF. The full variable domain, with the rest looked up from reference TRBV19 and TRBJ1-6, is DGGITQSPKYLFRKEGQNVTLSCEQNLNHDAMYWYRQDPGQGLRLIYYSQIVNDFQKGDIAEGYSVSREKKESFPLTVTSAQKNPTAFYLCASTPAGNSPLHFGNGTRLTVT.

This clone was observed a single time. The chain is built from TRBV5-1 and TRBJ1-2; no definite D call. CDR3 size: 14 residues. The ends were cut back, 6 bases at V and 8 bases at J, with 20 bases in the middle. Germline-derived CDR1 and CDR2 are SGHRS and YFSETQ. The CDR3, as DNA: TGCGCCAGCAAGGGTCAAGGGCGGGAACCAGGCTACACCTTC. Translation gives CASKGQGREPGYTF.

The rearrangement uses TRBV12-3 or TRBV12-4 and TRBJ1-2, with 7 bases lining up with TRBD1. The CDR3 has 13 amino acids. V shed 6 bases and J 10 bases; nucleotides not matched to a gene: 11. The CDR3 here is CASRKTGNENYTF. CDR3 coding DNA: TGTGCCAGCAGAAAGACAGGGAATGAAAACTACACCTTC.

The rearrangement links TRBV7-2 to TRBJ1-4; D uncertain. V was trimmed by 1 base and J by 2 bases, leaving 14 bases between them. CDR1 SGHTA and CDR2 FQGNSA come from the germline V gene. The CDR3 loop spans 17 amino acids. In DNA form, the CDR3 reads TGTGCCAGCAGCTTAGAGTTTTCGCCCTGGACTAATGAAAAACTGTTTTTT. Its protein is CASSLEFSPWTNEKLFF.

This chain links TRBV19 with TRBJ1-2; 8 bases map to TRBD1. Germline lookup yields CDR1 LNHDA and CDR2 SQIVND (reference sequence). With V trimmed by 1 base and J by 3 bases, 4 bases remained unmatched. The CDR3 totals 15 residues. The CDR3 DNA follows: TGTGCCAGTAGTATAGGCCAGGGGGCTGACTATGGCTACACCTTC. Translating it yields CASSIGQGADYGYTF.

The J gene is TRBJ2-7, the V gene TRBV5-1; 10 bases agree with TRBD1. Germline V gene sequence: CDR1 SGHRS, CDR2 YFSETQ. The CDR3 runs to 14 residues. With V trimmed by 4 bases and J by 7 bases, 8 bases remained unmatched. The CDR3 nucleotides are TGCGCCAGCAGCGAGACAGGGGGCACCTTGGAGCAGTACTTC. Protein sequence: CASSETGGTLEQYF.

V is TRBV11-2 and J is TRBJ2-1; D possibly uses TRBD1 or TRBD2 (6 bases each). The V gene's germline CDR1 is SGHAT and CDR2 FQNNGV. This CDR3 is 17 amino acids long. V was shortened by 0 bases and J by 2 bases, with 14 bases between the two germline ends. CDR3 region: CASSLDRSGGAYNEQFF. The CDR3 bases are TGTGCCAGCAGCTTAGATCGGTCCGGGGGCGCCTACAATGAGCAGTTCTTC.

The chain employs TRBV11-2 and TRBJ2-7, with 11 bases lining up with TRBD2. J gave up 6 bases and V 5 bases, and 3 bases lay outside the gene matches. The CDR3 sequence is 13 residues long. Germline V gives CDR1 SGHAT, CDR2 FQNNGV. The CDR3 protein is CASSPGTSGEQYF. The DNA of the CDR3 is TGTGCCAGCAGCCCCGGGACTAGCGGCGAGCAGTACTTC.

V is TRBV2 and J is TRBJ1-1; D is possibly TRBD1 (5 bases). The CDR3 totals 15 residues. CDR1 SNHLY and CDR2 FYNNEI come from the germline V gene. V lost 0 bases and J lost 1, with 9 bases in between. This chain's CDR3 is CASSEAVDRNTEAFF. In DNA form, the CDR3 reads TGTGCCAGCAGTGAAGCCGTCGACAGGAACACTGAAGCTTTCTTT.

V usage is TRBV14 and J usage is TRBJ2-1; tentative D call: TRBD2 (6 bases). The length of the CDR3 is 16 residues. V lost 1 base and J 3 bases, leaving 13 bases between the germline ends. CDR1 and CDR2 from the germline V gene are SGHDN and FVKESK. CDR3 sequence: CASSQGVRGGYNEQFF. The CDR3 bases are TGTGCCAGCAGCCAAGGCGTGCGGGGTGGCTACAATGAGCAGTTCTTC.

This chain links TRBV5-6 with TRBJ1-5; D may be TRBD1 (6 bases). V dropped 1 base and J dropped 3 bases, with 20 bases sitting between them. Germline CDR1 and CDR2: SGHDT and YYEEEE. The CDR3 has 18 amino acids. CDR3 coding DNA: TGTGCCAGCAGCTTGTATAGAGAAAGGACAGCGCTCAATCAGCCCCAGCATTTT. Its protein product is CASSLYRERTALNQPQHF.

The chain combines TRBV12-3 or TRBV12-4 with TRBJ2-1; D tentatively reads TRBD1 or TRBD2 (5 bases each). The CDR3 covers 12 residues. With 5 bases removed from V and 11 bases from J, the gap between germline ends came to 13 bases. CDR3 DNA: TGTGCCAGCAGTCCCCGGGACCTACAGCAGTTCTTC. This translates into CASSPRDLQQFF.

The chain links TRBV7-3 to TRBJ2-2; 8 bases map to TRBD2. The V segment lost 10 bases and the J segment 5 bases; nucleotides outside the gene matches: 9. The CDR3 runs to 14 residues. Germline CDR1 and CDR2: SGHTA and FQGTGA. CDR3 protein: CATSPAGVTGELFF. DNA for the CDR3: TGTGCCACCTCGCCAGCGGGGGTTACCGGGGAGCTGTTTTTT.

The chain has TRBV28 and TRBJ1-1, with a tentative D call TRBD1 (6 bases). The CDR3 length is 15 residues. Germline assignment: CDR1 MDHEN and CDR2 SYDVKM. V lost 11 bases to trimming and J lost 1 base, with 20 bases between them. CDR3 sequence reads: CAAQGLGLSNTEAFF. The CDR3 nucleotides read TGTGCCGCACAGGGCCTGGGATTATCGAACACTGAAGCTTTCTTT.